Below are 22 T cell receptor beta chains sequenced from a single sample in a study of memory CD4+ T cells and cytomegalovirus serostatus. Single viable CD3+CD4+CD8-CD45RO+ cells were sorted as the memory CD4+ T cells. Measured with immunoSEQ multiplex PCR; TCRdb has only the in-frame clones, and not every one. This sample has approximately 65,000 clones, with about 74% found just once. The sample was memory CD4+ T cells from blood. Receptor source: an adult in good health and CMV-seronegative.

J is TRBJ2-6 and V is TRBV6-6, with 8 bases that match TRBD1. This CDR3 contains 16 residues. J lost 0 bases, V lost 8 bases, and 6 bases had no gene match. CDR1 and CDR2 from the germline V gene are MNHNY and SVGAGI (reference sequence). The CDR3 sequence: CASQRTGLSGANVLTF. The CDR3 DNA sequence: TGTGCCAGCCAGCGGACAGGGCTCTCTGGGGCCAACGTCCTGACTTTC.

Here the CDR3 reads CASSQRSGTGDGYTF. The CDR3 nucleotides read TGCGCCAGCAGCCAAAGATCAGGGACAGGGGATGGCTACACCTTC. The J gene is TRBJ1-2, the V gene TRBV4-1, with 10 bases that match TRBD1. V dropped 2 bases and J dropped 6; count of bases not matched to a gene: 6. The CDR3 has 15 amino acids. The germline gives CDR1 MGHRA, CDR2 YSYEKL.

This clone turned up a few times. V and J are TRBV2 and TRBJ1-5; D not certain. This CDR3 has 15 amino acids. Germline assignment: CDR1 SNHLY and CDR2 FYNNEI. V was shortened by 6 bases and J by 3 bases, with 15 bases between the two germline ends. CDR3 protein: CASSRAEIDNQPQHF. The CDR3, as DNA: TGTGCCAGCAGCCGCGCAGAAATAGACAATCAGCCCCAGCATTTT.

The chain employs TRBV11-2 and TRBJ1-2; D perhaps matches TRBD1 (6 bases). The V gene's germline CDR1 is SGHAT and CDR2 FQNNGV. V lost 1 base to trimming and J lost 4 bases, with 13 bases between them. The CDR3 has 15 residues. CDR3 region: CASSLVTGAPYGYTF. The CDR3, as DNA: TGTGCCAGCAGCTTAGTGACGGGGGCTCCCTATGGCTACACCTTC.

This sequence joins TRBV7-2 and TRBJ1-1; D is perhaps TRBD1 (6 bases). The CDR3 sequence is 15 residues long. Trimming removed 5 bases from V and 0 bases from J, with 13 bases in between. Germline CDR1 is SGHTA and CDR2 is FQGNSA. In DNA, the CDR3 is TGTGCCAGCAGCCCGCCTAGGACAGTGAACACTGAAGCTTTCTTT. Translated, it gives CASSPPRTVNTEAFF.

This clone was counted a few times. The chain links TRBV5-1 to TRBJ1-5, with 10 bases matching TRBD1. Germline CDR1 reads SGHRS; CDR2 reads YFSETQ. The CDR3 is made up of 14 amino acids. With V trimmed by 4 bases and J by 6 bases, 4 bases remained unmatched. CDR3 region: CASSEGTGVQPQHF. CDR3 DNA sequence: TGCGCCAGCAGCGAGGGGACAGGGGTTCAGCCCCAGCATTTT.

This rearrangement joins TRBV7-8 to TRBJ2-2; 12 positions agree with TRBD2. V was pared by 4 bases and J by 4 bases, with 19 bases of the junction left unmatched. CDR3 length equals 21 residues. The germline gives CDR1 SGHVS, CDR2 FQNEAQ. CDR3 loop: CASSSGRLAGGPRPGTGELFF. CDR3 DNA: TGTGCCAGCAGCTCCGGCCGGCTAGCGGGAGGGCCCCGGCCCGGCACCGGGGAGCTGTTTTTT.

This clone has more than one count but fewer than ten. DNA for the CDR3: TGTGCCAGCAAGACTAGCGGGGGGGGAGGAAACATTCAGTACTTC. Translation: CASKTSGGGGNIQYF. The V call is TRBV28, the J call TRBJ2-4; 14 bases are a match to TRBD2. CDR1 and CDR2 (germline): MDHEN, SYDVKM. CDR3 size: 15 residues. Losses at the gene ends were 7 bases for V and 6 bases for J; bases not matched to a gene: 5.

This chain uses TRBV5-1 with TRBJ1-4; D is unclear. In germline, CDR1 is SGHRS, CDR2 YFSETQ. Trimming shortened V by 4 bases and J by 0 bases, and 10 bases separated the two germline ends. This CDR3 is 15 amino acids long. The CDR3 DNA reads as TGCGCCAGCAGCACTGACGGAGCAACTAATGAAAAACTGTTTTTT. Amino acid sequence: CASSTDGATNEKLFF.

This chain links TRBV11-2 with TRBJ2-5, with 8 bases matching TRBD2. The CDR3 totals 16 residues. The germline CDR1 and CDR2 sequences are SGHAT and FQNNGV. The V segment lost 3 bases and the J segment 2 bases; nucleotides outside the gene matches: 8. The CDR3 spells CASSFGRGGQQETQYF. The CDR3 bases are TGTGCCAGCAGCTTCGGCCGGGGGGGCCAACAAGAGACCCAGTACTTC.

Only one count was recorded for this clone. This sequence joins TRBV11-2 and TRBJ2-7; TRBD2 might be the D (6 bases). Trimming removed 4 bases from V and 0 bases from J, with 10 bases in between. The CDR3 has 14 residues. Looked up from germline, CDR1 is SGHAT and CDR2 is FQNNGV. CDR3 coding DNA: TGTGCCAGCAGCTCCCCCGGGGGCTCCTACGAGCAGTACTTC. Translating gives CASSSPGGSYEQYF.

The V call is TRBV19, the J call TRBJ1-6; D is ambiguous. The CDR3 has 16 residues. Deletions cut 3 bases from V and 8 bases from J, with 17 bases between. Germline assignment: CDR1 LNHDA and CDR2 SQIVND (reference sequence). In DNA, the CDR3 is TGTGCCAGTAGTATCCTGAGGGCTGATGTGGATTCACCCCTCCACTTT. Its translation: CASSILRADVDSPLHF.

V gene TRBV4-2 combines with J gene TRBJ2-3; no definite D call. The V and J ends lost 1 base and 2 bases respectively, with 13 bases between them. Germline CDR1 is LGHNA and CDR2 is YNFKEQ. The length of the CDR3 is 16 residues. The CDR3 protein is CASSQGVSTSTDTQYF. The CDR3 region has the DNA TGTGCCAGCAGCCAAGGGGTCAGCACCTCCACAGATACGCAGTATTTT.

This clone is a singleton in its sample. This sequence joins TRBV28 and TRBJ2-1, with 10 bases aligning to TRBD2. The CDR3 contains 14 residues. Germline loops: CDR1 MDHEN, CDR2 SYDVKM. Unmatched junction bases numbered 3, after V lost 4 bases and J lost 6 bases. CDR3 in amino acids: CASSSSGRTNEQFF. In DNA form, the CDR3 reads TGTGCCAGCAGTTCTAGCGGGAGAACCAATGAGCAGTTCTTC.

This chain connects TRBV7-9 to TRBJ1-4; D remains ambiguous. Trimming cost V 5 bases and J 0 bases, with 10 bases left between them. From germline, CDR1 is SEHNR and CDR2 FQNEAQ (reference sequence). The CDR3 extends over 15 amino acids. The CDR3 DNA reads TGTGCCAGCAGCCCTTCCTGGTCAACTAATGAAAAACTGTTTTTT. Its protein product is CASSPSWSTNEKLFF.

The chain recombines TRBV29-1 with TRBJ2-7; the D is unclear. This CDR3 spans 13 amino acids. The V end was cut by 7 bases, the J end by 0 bases, with 13 bases between. Germline-derived CDR1 and CDR2 are SQVTM and ANQGSEA. DNA for the CDR3: TGCAGCGCCCAGTCCCCTTTCTCCTACGAGCAGTACTTC. This translates into CSAQSPFSYEQYF.

The genes are TRBV5-4 and TRBJ1-2; 7 bases are a match to TRBD1. CDR3 length: 15 amino acids. Germline CDR1 SGHNT, CDR2 YYREEE (reference sequence). After removal of 4 bases from V and 4 bases from J, the junction contained 10 bases not matched to a gene. CDR3 sequence: CASSPAPGQSYGYTF. The CDR3 bases are TGTGCCAGCAGCCCCGCCCCGGGACAGAGCTATGGCTACACCTTC.

Written as DNA, the CDR3 is TGTGCCAGCAGATCGCCTAGAAATGTGGACACTGAAGCTTTCTTT. The encoded protein is CASRSPRNVDTEAFF. The gene calls are TRBV7-2 and TRBJ1-1, with no clear D. The CDR3 sequence is 15 residues long. Germline V gene sequence: CDR1 SGHTA, CDR2 FQGNSA. Trimming took 6 bases from V and 3 from J, leaving 17 bases between them.

The chain carries TRBV19 and TRBJ1-2; 7 positions agree with TRBD1. Germline values: CDR1 LNHDA, CDR2 SQIVND (reference sequence). The J segment lost 4 bases and the V segment lost 3 bases, leaving 11 bases of the junction unmatched. The CDR3 length is 16 residues. CDR3 amino acids: CASSMTGIYKAYGYTF. The CDR3 region has the DNA TGTGCCAGTAGTATGACAGGGATTTACAAGGCCTATGGCTACACCTTC.

The V gene is TRBV28, the J gene TRBJ1-2; D may be TRBD1 (6 bases). V lost 5 bases and J lost 5, with 12 bases in between. This CDR3 spans 13 amino acids. Per the germline V gene, CDR1 is MDHEN and CDR2 is SYDVKM. The CDR3 loop is CASSATGPYGYTF. The CDR3 nucleotides read TGTGCCAGCAGTGCGACAGGTCCGTATGGCTACACCTTC.

Points on this clone: An end of the junction does not agree with germline; a read error may underlie this. The J gene is TRBJ2-1, the V gene TRBV7-7; TRBD2 aligns across 10 bases. The CDR3 has 15 amino acids. CDR1 is SSHAT and CDR2 is FNYEAQ in the germline V gene (reference sequence). The CDR3 sequence: CASSILAGSNNEQFF. CDR3 bases: TGTGCTAGCAGCATACTAGCGGGATCGAATAACGAGCAGTTCTTC.

The chain is built from TRBV4-3 and TRBJ2-2, with D maybe TRBD1 (6 bases). Germline V gene lookup returns CDR1 LGHNA and CDR2 YSLEER. V shed 0 bases and J shed 0 bases, with 17 bases lying between them. This CDR3 is 19 amino acids long. The CDR3 DNA reads as TGCGCCAGCAGCCAAGAAAACCTCGGGACACCTGCGAACACCGGGGAGCTGTTTTTT. Protein: CASSQENLGTPANTGELFF.